The clone carrying this TCR beta chain appeared a few times. What it recognizes is unknown. The authors ran a second PCR of about 6 to 11 cycles using a sample-barcoded 5' primer and a J-beta primer mix. TCRdb re-analysed the 5' RACE reads in MiXCR, keeping a single row per CDR3 protein. The sample shows about 1.5 million distinct CDR3 sequences, roughly 45% of them seen only once. These data originate in a study of blood T cells in healthy people across ages. Investigators took ten milliliters of peripheral blood from every donor. Extraction yielded at least 5 micrograms of total RNA per sample. The trim removed 5 bases at V and 1 base at J, leaving 9 bases unmatched. The V gene's germline CDR1 is LGHNA and CDR2 YNFKEQ. The CDR3 is made up of 16 amino acids. Study-level findings and limits: TCR beta diversity per million T cells fell roughly linearly with age. A strong correlation was seen between TCR beta diversity and naive T cell percentage.

This TCR was recovered from a young woman in good health. The chain recombines TRBV4-2 with TRBJ1-1; 8 bases are a match to TRBD1. The source material was blood. The DNA of the CDR3 is TGTGCCAGCAGCGATTCCAGGGGGCAGGGGAACACTGAAGCTTTCTTT. Its translation: CASSDSRGQGNTEAFF.